This record concerns one T cell receptor (beta chain) sequence. Antigen unknown. Data came from immunoSEQ multiplex PCR; TCRdb stores just in-frame clones and leaves some out. The profile covers about 42,000 clones, with roughly 81% appearing a single time and approximately 0.39% taken by the ten largest. The entry originates in a study of STAT3 mutations in large granular lymphocyte leukemia. The junction had 7 bases not matched to a gene; V was cut back by 5 bases and J by 5 bases. Per the germline V gene, CDR1 is SEHNR and CDR2 is FQNEAQ (reference sequence). This CDR3 spans 14 amino acids. Study results and limitations: All newly emerging clones after therapy were STAT3 wild type. Every T-LGLL patient had at least one immunodominant TCRbeta clonotype.

The rearrangement uses TRBV7-9 and TRBJ2-5; 8 bases match TRBD1. Sequencing input: PBMCs. This clonotype was obtained from a human donor with T large granular lymphocyte leukemia. Some clones in this sample may be carry-over from other donors' samples. The CDR3 DNA reads as TGTGCCAGCAGCCCCAGGGGGCGCACTGAGACCCAGTACTTC. As protein: CASSPRGRTETQYF.